This TCR beta chain was obtained from a study of T cells after yellow fever vaccination. Study-wide results and limits: Reappearance after the booster was seen for most primary-vaccination clones, at 95% to 97% CD4 and roughly 90% CD8.

TCRdb redid the calling of the 5' RACE reads with MiXCR, one entry per CDR3 protein. The sample has around 300,000 distinct CDR3 sequences; over 10% are singletons. This clonotype was counted between two and nine times. Its antigen remains unknown. The clonotype was recovered from a man aged 25 to 40 who received the YFV17D yellow fever vaccine. The sequences come from CD4+ T cells sorted from PBMCs, collected 45 days after the yellow fever booster vaccination.

CDR3 DNA sequence: TGTGCCAGCAGGACGGGACACCAGCAAGAGACCCAGTACTTC. Its protein product is CASRTGHQQETQYF. V and J are TRBV12-3 or TRBV12-4 and TRBJ2-5; D is perhaps TRBD1 (6 bases). V shed 6 bases and J shed 2 bases, with 13 bases lying between them. The CDR3 covers 14 residues.